This T cell receptor beta chain was profiled in a study of identifying expanded T cells in peripheral blood. The study's findings and limits: Over approximately two and four weeks, about 15 and 19 clones changed, versus around 1.2 between replicates.

For this clone: The antigen is not known.

Data came from immunoSEQ multiplex PCR; TCRdb stores just in-frame clones and leaves some out. The table includes about 100,000 clones, approximately 88% detected once. V shed 0 bases and J shed 4 bases, with 9 bases lying between them. Germline CDR1 is LGHNA and CDR2 is YSLEER. The CDR3 spans 14 residues. Sequenced: blood. This clonotype originated in a person aged 18 to 70 in good health. V is TRBV4-3 and J is TRBJ1-1; a possible D gene is TRBD1 (6 bases). In nucleotides, the CDR3 is TGCGCCAGCAGCCAAGAGGGCAGGGGCACTGAAGCTTTCTTT. Its protein product is CASSQEGRGTEAFF.